The clone carrying this T cell receptor beta chain has just a few counts. Its specificity is not known. Researchers used the Oncomine TCR Beta short-read assay to sequence DNA from cultured CD4+ T cells. TCRdb recomputed calls from the PCR reads with MiXCR, one row per CDR3 protein. The profile shows roughly 7,000 distinct CDR3 sequences, roughly 70% of them singletons. Looked up from germline, CDR1 is KGHSH and CDR2 is LQKENI. This CDR3 spans 14 amino acids. The V gene lost 3 bases and the J gene lost 8 bases, with 14 bases spanning the gap. The data stem from a study of vaccination and CD4 T cells after COVID-19. Specified treatment: roughly 10-day PBMC culture with coronavirus spike peptide pools or control peptides (ViraFEST assay).

The chain joins TRBV18 to TRBJ1-5; D not resolved. This sequence originates from a human donor who had recovered from COVID-19. Sequencing was performed on CD4+ T cells from blood, cultured in vitro. CDR3 DNA: TGTGCCAGCTCACCCTTTAGAGGAAAGGAGCCCCAGCATTTT. Its translation is CASSPFRGKEPQHF.